This T cell receptor (beta chain) comes out of a study of T cells in women clearing cervical HPV infection. For the study at large: Cases were women with histologically confirmed HPV16-related CIN3 or worse, including a couple of invasive cancers.

Regarding this clone: The read terminates 3 residues ahead of where the CDR3 ends, so the germline J gene completes it.

V was cut by 6 bases and J by 7 bases, with 21 bases left in between. CDR3 size: 16 residues. Cervical HPV DNA detected by MY09/MY11 PCR, typed by dot-blot. The assay was immunoSEQ multiplex PCR, and TCRdb's table has in-frame clones only and misses some. In all, the sample yields over 30,000 clones. The chain combines TRBV12-3 or TRBV12-4 with TRBJ2-2; possible D gene TRBD1, 8 bases. The sequence derives from a woman between 18 and 70 years old with a cervical HPV16 infection that either progressed to CIN3+ or cleared (not recorded which). Sequenced input: blood buffy coat. The CDR3 loop reads CASSITTGGGGGELFF. The DNA read from the CDR3 is TGTGCCAGCAGCATCACTACAGGGGGAGGGGGCGGGGAG.